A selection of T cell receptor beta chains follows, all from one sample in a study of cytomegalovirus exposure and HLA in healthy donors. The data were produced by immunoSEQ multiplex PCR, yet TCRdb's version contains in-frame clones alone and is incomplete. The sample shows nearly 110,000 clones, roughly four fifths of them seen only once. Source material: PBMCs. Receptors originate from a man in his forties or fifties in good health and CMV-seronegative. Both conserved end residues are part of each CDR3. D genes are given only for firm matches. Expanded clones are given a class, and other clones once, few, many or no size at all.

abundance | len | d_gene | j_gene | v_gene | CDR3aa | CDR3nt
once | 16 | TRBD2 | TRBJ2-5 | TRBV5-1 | CASSSAVSGVQETQYF | TGCGCCAGCAGCTCTGCGGTTAGCGGGGTCCAAGAGACCCAGTACTTC
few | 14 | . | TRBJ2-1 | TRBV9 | CASSAAGGPSEQFF | TGTGCCAGCAGCGCGGCCGGGGGGCCAAGTGAGCAGTTCTTC
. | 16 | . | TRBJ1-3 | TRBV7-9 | CAHSEGVFQSGNTIYF | TGTGCCCACTCCGAGGGGGTGTTTCAATCGGGAAACACCATATATTTT
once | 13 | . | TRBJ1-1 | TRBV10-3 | CAIAGALNTEAFF | TGTGCCATCGCGGGGGCCTTGAACACTGAAGCTTTCTTT
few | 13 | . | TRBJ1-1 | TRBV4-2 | CASSQDGQAEAFF | TGTGCCAGCAGCCAAGATGGTCAGGCTGAAGCTTTCTTT
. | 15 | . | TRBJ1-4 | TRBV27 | CASSGRPRALGKLFF | TGTGCCAGCAGCGGGAGACCGAGGGCCTTGGGAAAACTGTTTTTT
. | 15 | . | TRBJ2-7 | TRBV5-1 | CASRHNAASGYEQYF | TGCGCCAGCAGGCACAACGCGGCCTCCGGCTACGAGCAGTACTTC
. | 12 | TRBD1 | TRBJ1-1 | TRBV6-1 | CASSGAGTGAFF | TGTGCCAGCAGTGGCGCCGGGACAGGGGCTTTCTTT
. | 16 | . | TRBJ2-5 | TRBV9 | CASSVGNPGVQETQYF | TGTGCCAGCAGCGTAGGGAATCCCGGGGTCCAAGAGACCCAGTACTTC
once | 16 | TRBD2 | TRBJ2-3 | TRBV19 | CASRSPSSGSTDTQYF | TGTGCCAGTAGGTCCCCCTCTAGCGGGAGCACAGATACGCAGTATTTT
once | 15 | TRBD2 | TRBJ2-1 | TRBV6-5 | CASHGASGGVDEQFF | TGTGCCAGCCACGGGGCTAGCGGGGGGGTGGATGAGCAGTTCTTC
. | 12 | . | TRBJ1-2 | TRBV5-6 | CASSHRVGGYTF | TGTGCCAGCAGTCACAGGGTAGGAGGCTACACCTTC
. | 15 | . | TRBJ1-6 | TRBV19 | CASSITAGARSPLHF | TGTGCCAGTAGTATAACTGCGGGGGCGAGATCACCCCTCCACTTT
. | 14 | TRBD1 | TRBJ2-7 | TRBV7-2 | CASSWDRGAYEQYF | TGTGCCAGCAGCTGGGACAGGGGCGCCTACGAGCAGTACTTC
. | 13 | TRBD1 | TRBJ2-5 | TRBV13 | CASSFDRGETQYF | TGTGCCAGCAGCTTTGACAGGGGAGAGACCCAGTACTTC
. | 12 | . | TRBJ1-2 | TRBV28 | CATRPDSYGYTF | TGTGCCACTCGCCCGGACAGCTATGGCTACACCTTC
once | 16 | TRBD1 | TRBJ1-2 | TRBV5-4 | CASSSGTAQGASGYTF | TGTGCCAGCAGCTCCGGAACCGCACAGGGGGCGAGCGGCTACACCTTC
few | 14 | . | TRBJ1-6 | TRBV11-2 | CASRPSGVTSPLHF | TGTGCCAGCAGGCCCTCGGGAGTGACATCACCCCTCCACTTT
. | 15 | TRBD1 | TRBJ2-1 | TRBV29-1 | CSVGTGGFSYNEQFF | TGCAGCGTTGGGACAGGGGGCTTCTCCTACAATGAGCAGTTCTTC